The 15 T cell receptor beta chains given below trace back to one sample, sequenced in a study of shared clonotypes between healthy human individuals. Measured with immunoSEQ multiplex PCR; TCRdb has only the in-frame clones, and not every one. The repertoire holds roughly 570,000 clones, with roughly 98% as singletons. Terminally differentiated effector memory CD45RA+ cells were left out of the naive CD8 fraction, which was CD45RO-negative and positively selected for CCR7. The material sequenced was naive CD8+ T cells sorted from blood. All receptors come from a man aged 30-40 years in good health.

The chain uses TRBV5-1 and TRBJ2-7; 13 nucleotides line up with TRBD2. The junction had 7 bases not matched to a gene; V was cut back by 3 bases and J by 7 bases. CDR1 and CDR2 (germline): SGHRS, YFSETQ. The CDR3 is 15 residues long. DNA for the CDR3: TGCGCCAGCAGCTGGACTAGCGGGAGTCCGGTGGAGCAGTACTTC. Residues: CASSWTSGSPVEQYF.

This clone was found once. The chain recombines TRBV7-2 with TRBJ2-1; 8 bases agree with TRBD2. Germline CDR1 is SGHTA and CDR2 is FQGNSA. J lost 7 bases, V lost 5 bases, and 7 bases had no gene match. The CDR3 extends over 14 amino acids. The CDR3 is CASSPGLVRNEQFF. CDR3 bases: TGTGCCAGCAGCCCGGGACTAGTTAGGAATGAGCAGTTCTTC.

The V gene is TRBV27, the J gene TRBJ1-1; D unclear. V dropped 6 bases and J dropped 1 base, with 6 bases sitting between them. The CDR3 runs 12 residues. Germline V gene sequence: CDR1 MNHEY, CDR2 SMNVEV (reference sequence). The CDR3 nucleotides are TGTGCCAGCAGAAGAGGGAACACTGAAGCTTTCTTT. Protein product: CASRRGNTEAFF.

The chain combines TRBV7-9 with TRBJ1-5, with D unclear. This CDR3 has 14 amino acids. Per germline, CDR1 SEHNR and CDR2 FQNEAQ (reference sequence). Trimming shortened V by 6 bases and J by 1 base, and 10 bases separated the two germline ends. The CDR3 DNA sequence: TGTGCCAGCAGGGGAACGGGGAGCAATCAGCCCCAGCATTTT. Residues: CASRGTGSNQPQHF. Together with reference TRBV7-9 and TRBJ1-5, the CDR3 gives the full variable domain: DTGVSQNPRHKITKRGQNVTFRCDPISEHNRLYWYRQTLGQGPEFLTYFQNEAQLEKSRLLSDRFSAERPKGSFSTLEIQRTEQGDSAMYLCASRGTGSNQPQHFGDGTRLSIL.

The V gene is TRBV6-5, the J gene TRBJ2-1; D unclear. Deletions cut 5 bases from V and 0 bases from J, with 11 bases between. This CDR3 has 15 amino acids. The germline V gene has CDR1 MNHEY and CDR2 SVGAGI. CDR3 sequence reads: CASSMTESSYNEQFF. The CDR3 nucleotides read TGTGCCAGCAGTATGACGGAGAGCTCCTACAATGAGCAGTTCTTC.

The V gene is TRBV10-1, the J gene TRBJ2-1; 13 nucleotides match TRBD2. Per the germline V gene, CDR1 is WNHNN and CDR2 is SYGVQD (reference sequence). The CDR3 length is 16 residues. The trim removed 4 bases at V and 8 bases at J, leaving 8 bases unmatched. CDR3 sequence: CASSGWTSGGRDEQFF. The CDR3 DNA reads as TGCGCCAGCAGTGGTTGGACTAGCGGGGGACGGGATGAGCAGTTCTTC.

For the CDR3, the DNA is TGTGCCGCAACCCAGGGACTAGATAATTCAGGGCAGTACTTC. Protein: CAATQGLDNSGQYF. The chain links TRBV2 to TRBJ2-7; 8 bases agree with TRBD2. The CDR3 runs 14 residues. The germline V gene has CDR1 SNHLY and CDR2 FYNNEI. The junction had 18 bases not matched to a gene; V was cut back by 11 bases and J by 9 bases. Full variable domain (rest looked up from reference TRBV2 and TRBJ2-7): EPEVTQTPSHQVTQMGQEVILRCVPISNHLYFYWYRQILGQKVEFLVSFYNNEISEKSEIFDDQFSVERPDGSNFTLKIRSTKLEDSAMYFCAATQGLDNSGQYFGPGTRLTVT.

The chain combines TRBV10-2 with TRBJ2-7, with 9 nucleotides matching TRBD2. Trimming removed 6 bases from V and 5 bases from J; junction bases left unmatched: 8. This CDR3 spans 14 amino acids. In germline, CDR1 is WSHSY, CDR2 SAAADI. CDR3 in amino acids: CASSHGTSIHEQYF. The CDR3 DNA sequence: TGCGCCAGCAGCCACGGGACTAGCATACACGAGCAGTACTTC.

V usage is TRBV27 and J usage is TRBJ2-1; 7 bases are a match to TRBD2. With 6 bases clipped from V and 0 bases from J, the junction kept 8 bases outside the gene matches. The CDR3 has 16 amino acids. Germline CDR1 reads MNHEY; CDR2 reads SMNVEV (reference sequence). DNA of the CDR3: TGTGCCAGCAGACCATACGGGGGGAGCTCCTACAATGAGCAGTTCTTC. Translation gives CASRPYGGSSYNEQFF.

This chain uses TRBV2 with TRBJ2-1, with 9 bases identical to TRBD1. CDR3 length equals 16 residues. V lost 6 bases to trimming and J lost 4 bases; unmatched junction nucleotides: 10. Germline V lookup: CDR1 SNHLY, CDR2 FYNNEI. The CDR3 nucleotides are TGTGCCAGCAGAGGTGGCCGGGACAGGGTTTACAATGAGCAGTTCTTC. Its protein is CASRGGRDRVYNEQFF.

This chain links TRBV29-1 with TRBJ1-2, with 9 bases matching TRBD1. Germline V gives CDR1 SQVTM, CDR2 ANQGSEA. The CDR3 consists of 13 residues. V dropped 3 bases and J dropped 5; count of bases not matched to a gene: 4. The CDR3 reads CSVDLTGGYGYTF. The CDR3 region has the DNA TGCAGCGTTGACCTGACAGGGGGGTATGGCTACACCTTC.

This clone was observed a single time. The chain is built from TRBV6-5 and TRBJ1-4; TRBD1 is a possible D gene (5 bases). This CDR3 is built from 12 residues. Per germline, CDR1 MNHEY and CDR2 SVGAGI. The CDR3 loop is CEGVRTNEKLFF. CDR3 DNA: TGTGAAGGGGTGCGGACTAATGAAAAACTGTTTTTT.

J is TRBJ2-1 and V is TRBV27; the D is unclear. Per the germline V gene, CDR1 is MNHEY and CDR2 is SMNVEV (reference sequence). Trimming removed 0 bases at V and 0 bases at J, with 9 bases between. The CDR3 spans 16 residues. CDR3 in DNA: TGTGCCAGCAGTTTATCAGCCACCAACTCCTACAATGAGCAGTTCTTC. It translates to CASSLSATNSYNEQFF.

This clone has just one count. This chain uses TRBV27 with TRBJ2-2, with TRBD1 matching 11 bases. The germline V gene has CDR1 MNHEY and CDR2 SMNVEV (reference sequence). V lost 2 bases, J lost 1 base, and 12 bases stayed unmatched. This CDR3 is built from 20 residues. CDR3 residues: CASSLLFGTGGLRNTGELFF. The CDR3 DNA reads as TGTGCCAGCAGTTTACTCTTCGGGACAGGGGGTTTGAGGAACACCGGGGAGCTGTTTTTT.

In DNA, the CDR3 is TGTGCCAGCAGCCCAGACTCTAGCACGTCTTACGAGCAGTACTTC. This translates into CASSPDSSTSYEQYF. The chain recombines TRBV7-2 with TRBJ2-7, with a tentative D call TRBD2 (5 bases). Germline CDR1 and CDR2: SGHTA and FQGNSA. The CDR3 contains 15 residues. V lost 5 bases, J lost 4 bases, and 18 bases lay in between.